This T cell receptor (beta chain) appears in the sequencing data of a study of blood T cell repertoires in COVID-19. Study-level information: Acute and convalescent COVID-19 samples came from the United States, Italy and Spain. Sample material is recorded as cDNA or gDNA derived from T cells, B-cell-depleted T cells, or PBMCs.

Study processing details: Amplification from reference gene primers served as the basis for estimated nucleated cell counts. Profiling relied on immunoSEQ multiplex PCR, and the TCRdb table lists in-frame clones only, not all of them. V and J calls plus clone size are reproduced from that table; the DNA served to infer D and trimming. The table shows some 250,000 clones, with approximately 84% occurring only once. This TCR was sampled from a woman in her 30s who had recovered from COVID-19. Sequencing was carried out using peripheral blood.

The CDR3 DNA reads TGTGCCAGCAGTTCTCCGACTAGCGGGGGTTCCAGTGAGCAGTTCTTC. Amino acid sequence: CASSSPTSGGSSEQFF. V is TRBV6-5 and J is TRBJ2-1, with 12 bases identical to TRBD2. V gave up 4 bases and J gave up 9 bases; unmatched junction bases: 10. CDR1 is MNHEY, CDR2 SVGAGI, per germline. The CDR3 spans 16 residues.